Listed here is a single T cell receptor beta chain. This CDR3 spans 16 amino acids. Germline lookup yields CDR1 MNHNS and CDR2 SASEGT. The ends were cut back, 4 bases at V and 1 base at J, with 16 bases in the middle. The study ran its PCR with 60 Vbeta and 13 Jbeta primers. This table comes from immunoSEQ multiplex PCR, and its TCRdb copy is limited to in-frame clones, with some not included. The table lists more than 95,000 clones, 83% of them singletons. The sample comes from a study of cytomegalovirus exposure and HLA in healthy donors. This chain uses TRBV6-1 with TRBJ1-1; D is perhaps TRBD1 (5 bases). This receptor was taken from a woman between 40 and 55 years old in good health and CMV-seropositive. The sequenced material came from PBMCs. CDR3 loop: CASSAFQGSSNTEAFF. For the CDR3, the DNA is TGTGCCAGCAGTGCCTTCCAGGGCAGTTCGAACACTGAAGCTTTCTTT.